Listed below are T cell receptor beta chains from one sample, sequenced in a study of CD8 T cells in ankylosing spondylitis. TCRdb re-called the 5' RACE reads through MiXCR, storing one row per CDR3 protein. Among 150,000 to 200,000 distinct CDR3 sequences listed, approximately 10% were seen once. Sequenced input: blood, either unsorted or a sorted T cell fraction (not recorded which). The receptors shown here come from a male donor with ankylosing spondylitis or in good health (not recorded which). The CDR3 runs from the conserved cysteine through the conserved F or W. The D gene is left open where the match is weak. Not all rows give a size; the values are once, few, many and, for expanded clones, a class.

D gene	clone size	V gene	J gene	CDR3 DNA	CDR3 protein
-	many	TRBV7-9	TRBJ2-1	TGTGCCAGCAGCTTAGCGGGAGTTCTCTACAATGAGCAGTTCTTC	CASSLAGVLYNEQFF
TRBD2	few	TRBV7-2	TRBJ2-7	TGTGCCAGCAGCTTGAGTAGCGGGGACTTCTACGAGCAGTACTTC	CASSLSSGDFYEQYF
TRBD2	many	TRBV20-1	TRBJ2-7	TGCAGTGCTGGGGGACTAGCGGATAACTACGAGCAGTACTTC	CSAGGLADNYEQYF
TRBD2	many	TRBV20-1	TRBJ2-1	TGCAGTGCTAGGGACCTAGCGGCCTTCTACAATGAGCAGTTCTTC	CSARDLAAFYNEQFF
-	few	TRBV7-2	TRBJ2-3	TGTGCCAGCAGCTTAGGTGTCGGGGGACACACAGATACGCAGTATTTT	CASSLGVGGHTDTQYF
-	many	TRBV7-2	TRBJ1-2	TGTGCCAGCAGCCCGGCGGACCACTATGGCTACACCTTC	CASSPADHYGYTF
TRBD2	-	TRBV29-1	TRBJ2-7	TGCAGCGTTGAAGGAAGCGGGAGAAACGAGCAGTACTTC	CSVEGSGRNEQYF
-	many	TRBV5-6	TRBJ1-5	TGTGCCAGCAGCTTGGTTGGGGCAGCCAATCAGCCCCAGCATTTT	CASSLVGAANQPQHF
-	many	TRBV4-3	TRBJ1-2	TGCGCCAGCAGCCAAGACCCCGCCGACAACTCTTATGGCTACACCTTC	CASSQDPADNSYGYTF
-	few	TRBV5-1	TRBJ2-1	TGCGCCAGCAGCTTGGTGGGCCCCGACAGCTACAATGAGCAGTTCTTC	CASSLVGPDSYNEQFF
TRBD2	many	TRBV6-5	TRBJ2-7	TGTGCCAGCAGTTATAGCGGGAAGCAGTACTTC	CASSYSGKQYF
-	-	TRBV12-3/TRBV12-4	TRBJ2-3	TGTGCCAGCAGTTCGATGGTTGGAAGCCCAGATACGCAGTATTTT	CASSSMVGSPDTQYF
TRBD1	few	TRBV12-3/TRBV12-4	TRBJ1-2	TGTGCCAGCAGGTCCGGGACAGGGAGGGTGAATGGCTACACCTTC	CASRSGTGRVNGYTF
-	-	TRBV2	TRBJ2-3	TGTGCCAGCAGGGCGGCAACCTACACAGATACGCAGTATTTT	CASRAATYTDTQYF
-	-	TRBV11-3	TRBJ2-1	TGTGCCAGCAGCTTAGAGGGGACAACCTACAATGAGCAGTTCTTC	CASSLEGTTYNEQFF
TRBD1	-	TRBV6-1	TRBJ1-1	TGTGGCAGCAGCGGTCGGACAGGGGAAATCGCTGAAGCTTTCTTT	CGSSGRTGEIAEAFF
-	many	TRBV27	TRBJ1-2	TGTGCCAGCAGTTTTACTCAGGGTCCCTATGGCTACACCTTC	CASSFTQGPYGYTF
-	many	TRBV20-1	TRBJ1-3	TGCAGTGCTACCCGCGACTCTGGAAACACCATATATTTT	CSATRDSGNTIYF
-	many	TRBV7-6	TRBJ2-5	TGTGCCAGCAGCCTTGGCCTAGGGGCCTGGGAGACCCAGTACTTC	CASSLGLGAWETQYF
-	-	TRBV12-2	TRBJ2-2	TGTGCAAGTCGCAAATGGGGCCACCGGGACCCCGGGGAGCTGTTTTTT	CASRKWGHRDPGELFF
TRBD1	many	TRBV30	TRBJ2-7	TGTGCCTACGGACAGGGGGCCTACGAGCAGTACTTC	CAYGQGAYEQYF
TRBD2	-	TRBV6-2/TRBV6-3	TRBJ2-3	TGTGCCAGCAGTCCCGTAGCGGGGGGGCCAGATACGCAGTATTTT	CASSPVAGGPDTQYF
TRBD1	many	TRBV29-1	TRBJ2-5	TGCAGCGTACAGGGGGCCCAAGAGACCCAGTACTTC	CSVQGAQETQYF
TRBD1	many	TRBV7-6	TRBJ1-6	TGTGCCAGCAGCTTAGGGTCGGGACAGGGGAGTTCACCCCTCCACTTT	CASSLGSGQGSSPLHF
-	many	TRBV11-2	TRBJ2-3	TGTGCCAGCAGCTCCCAGGGGGGAGTTGGCACAGATACGCAGTATTTT	CASSSQGGVGTDTQYF
-	few	TRBV27	TRBJ1-1	TGTGCCAGCAGTTACGGACAGAACACTGAAGCTTTCTTT	CASSYGQNTEAFF
-	-	TRBV11-2	TRBJ1-1	TGTGCCAGCAGCTTATCTGGTAGGGTCACTGAAGCTTTCTTT	CASSLSGRVTEAFF
TRBD1	many	TRBV25-1	TRBJ1-4	TGTGCCAGCAGTGCACAGGGGCTGGTGGAAAAACTGTTTTTT	CASSAQGLVEKLFF
TRBD2	few	TRBV7-2	TRBJ2-2	TGTGCCAGCAGCGTTAGCGGGGTATCGTTGGACACCGGGGAGCTGTTTTTT	CASSVSGVSLDTGELFF
-	-	TRBV5-1	TRBJ1-1	TGCGCCAGCAGCAGGGAGAGCACTGAAGCTTTCTTT	CASSRESTEAFF
TRBD2	-	TRBV15	TRBJ2-5	TGTGCCACCAGCAGAGAGCTCTCCACTAGCGGGATGGAGACCCAGTACTTC	CATSRELSTSGMETQYF
TRBD2	few	TRBV7-2	TRBJ2-1	TGTGCCAGCAGCAGGGGACTAGCATGGAATGAGCAGTTCTTC	CASSRGLAWNEQFF
TRBD1	-	TRBV7-7	TRBJ2-7	TGTGCCAGCAGCTTAAGACAGGGGGCCTACGAGCAGTACTTC	CASSLRQGAYEQYF
TRBD1	-	TRBV16	TRBJ2-7	TGTGCCAGCAGCCTCTGGGACAGGGCGAACGAGCAGTACTTC	CASSLWDRANEQYF
-	few	TRBV5-1	TRBJ2-2	TGCGCCAGCAGCTTGGGGACAGCTTACACCGGGGAGCTGTTTTTT	CASSLGTAYTGELFF
-	few	TRBV11-1	TRBJ1-4	TGTGCCAGCAGCTTAGCAACGGGGGAAAAACTGTTTTTT	CASSLATGEKLFF
TRBD1	many	TRBV9	TRBJ1-6	TGTGCCAGCAGCGCAGATGACAGGGGAGGTTCACCCCTCCACTTT	CASSADDRGGSPLHF
TRBD1	many	TRBV2	TRBJ2-1	TGTGCCAGCAACGAAGGGACAGCGGCCATCAATGAGCAGTTCTTC	CASNEGTAAINEQFF
-	many	TRBV21-1	TRBJ2-3	TGTGCCAGCAGCCCCTGGGACAGGGGTATAGATACGCAGTATTTT	CASSPWDRGIDTQYF
-	many	TRBV2	TRBJ2-7	TGTGCCAGCAGTGCTGGTTTGAGTGCCGAGCAGTACTTC	CASSAGLSAEQYF
-	few	TRBV27	TRBJ1-1	TGTGCCAGCAGTTCGAACAGCCGGGGGGCTTTCTTT	CASSSNSRGAFF
-	few	TRBV7-2	TRBJ2-7	TGTGCCAGCAGCTTATCCCTCCGAAGTGAGCAGTACTTC	CASSLSLRSEQYF
-	many	TRBV2	TRBJ1-4	TGTGCCAGCAGGTTTGGGACTGCCAGGGAAAAACTGTTTTTT	CASRFGTAREKLFF
TRBD1	few	TRBV5-1	TRBJ2-7	TGCGCCAGCAGCTTGGATAGGGACAGAGTCGAGCAGTACTTC	CASSLDRDRVEQYF
TRBD2	many	TRBV20-1	TRBJ2-3	TGCAGTGCCATTCGACTAGCGGGGACGGTAGATACGCAGTATTTT	CSAIRLAGTVDTQYF
-	many	TRBV3-1	TRBJ1-6	TGTGCCAGCAGCCGGAACCGGGCAGAGGGTTCACCCCTCCACTTT	CASSRNRAEGSPLHF
TRBD2	many	TRBV12-3/TRBV12-4	TRBJ2-1	TGTGCCAGCACTAAAGCGGGGGGGATGCACAATGAGCAGTTCTTC	CASTKAGGMHNEQFF